The text below deals with one T cell receptor beta chain. Trimming shortened V by 4 bases and J by 5 bases, and 14 bases separated the two germline ends. Germline assignment: CDR1 MNHEY and CDR2 SMNVEV (reference sequence). This CDR3 comprises 14 residues. This specimen comes from a study of blood T cell repertoires in COVID-19. Study summary: The study drew acute and convalescent COVID-19 samples from the United States, Italy and Spain. The analysed material was cDNA or gDNA that came from T cells, B-cell-depleted T cells, or PBMCs.

Libraries were prepared by immunoSEQ multiplex PCR; TCRdb keeps only in-frame clonotypes and omits some of them. The repertoire holds a few hundred thousand clones, about four fifths seen once, with 6.8% in the top ten. The specimen was PBMCs or T cells enriched from blood (not recorded which). This clonotype was sampled from a woman aged 40 to 50 who had recovered from COVID-19. The chain uses TRBV27 and TRBJ2-5, with D possibly TRBD2 on 6 matching bases. The CDR3 is CASSSGTVSETQYF. CDR3 in DNA: TGTGCCAGCAGTTCGGGGACTGTTTCGGAGACCCAGTACTTC.